This T cell receptor (beta chain) was profiled in a study of post-analysis software for immune sequencing data. Study as a whole: Disease courses included relapsing-remitting, secondary progressive and progressive-relapsing multiple sclerosis. Study observations and caveats: The study found TRBV5-6, TRBV5-1 and TRBV20-1 among roughly 5 TRBV segments more frequent in patients than controls. Significantly decreased normalized Chao1 diversity was recorded for multiple sclerosis patients relative to controls. Strong same-batch co-clustering of samples appeared with F measure clustering.

Unique molecular identifiers were carried by the TCR beta cDNA libraries. With about 0.95 to 11 million T cells as the source, approximately 450,000 cDNA molecules resulted. TCRdb processed the PCR reads anew with MiXCR; each CDR3 protein has one entry. This table holds about 560,000 distinct CDR3 sequences, about 40% found once. As concerns this clonotype: Antigen specificity is unknown.

Germline V lookup: CDR1 SQVTM, CDR2 ANQGSEA. With 6 bases removed from V and 6 bases from J, the gap between germline ends came to 20 bases. The CDR3 spans 14 residues. Sequencing was carried out using blood. This chain joins TRBV29-1 and TRBJ1-1; D not certain. The receptor's source is a girl aged 10 to 17 with multiple sclerosis. Here the CDR3 reads CSVALFDSGPEAFF. For the CDR3, the DNA is TGCAGCGTAGCCCTGTTTGACTCGGGCCCTGAAGCTTTCTTT.